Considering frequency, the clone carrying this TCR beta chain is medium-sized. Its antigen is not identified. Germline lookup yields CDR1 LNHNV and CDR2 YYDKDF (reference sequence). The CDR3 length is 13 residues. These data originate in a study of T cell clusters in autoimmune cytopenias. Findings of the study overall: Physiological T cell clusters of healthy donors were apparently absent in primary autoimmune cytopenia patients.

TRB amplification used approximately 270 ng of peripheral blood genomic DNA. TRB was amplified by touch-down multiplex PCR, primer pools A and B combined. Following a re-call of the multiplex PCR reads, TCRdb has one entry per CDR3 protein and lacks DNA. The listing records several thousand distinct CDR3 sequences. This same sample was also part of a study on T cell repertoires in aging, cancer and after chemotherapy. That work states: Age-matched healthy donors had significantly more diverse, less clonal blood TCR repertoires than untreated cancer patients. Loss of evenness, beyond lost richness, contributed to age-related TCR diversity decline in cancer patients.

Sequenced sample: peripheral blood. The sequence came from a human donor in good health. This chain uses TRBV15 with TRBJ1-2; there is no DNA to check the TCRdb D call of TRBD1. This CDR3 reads CATSRGQGLGYTF.